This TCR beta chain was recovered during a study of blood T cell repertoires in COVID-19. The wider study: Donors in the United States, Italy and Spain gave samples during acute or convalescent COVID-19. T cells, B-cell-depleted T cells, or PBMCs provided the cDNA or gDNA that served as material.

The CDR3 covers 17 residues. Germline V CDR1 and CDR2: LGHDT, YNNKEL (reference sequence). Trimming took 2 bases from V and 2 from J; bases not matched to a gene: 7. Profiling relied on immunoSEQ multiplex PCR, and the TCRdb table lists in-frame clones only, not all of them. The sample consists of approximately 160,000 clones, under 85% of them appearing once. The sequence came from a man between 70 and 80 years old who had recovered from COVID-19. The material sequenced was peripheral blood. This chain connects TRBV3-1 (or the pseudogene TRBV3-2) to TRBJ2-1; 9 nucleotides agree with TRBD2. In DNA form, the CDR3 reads TGTGCCAGCAGCCAAAGCAAGACTAGCGGAGCCTACAATGAGCAGTTCTTC. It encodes CASSQSKTSGAYNEQFF.